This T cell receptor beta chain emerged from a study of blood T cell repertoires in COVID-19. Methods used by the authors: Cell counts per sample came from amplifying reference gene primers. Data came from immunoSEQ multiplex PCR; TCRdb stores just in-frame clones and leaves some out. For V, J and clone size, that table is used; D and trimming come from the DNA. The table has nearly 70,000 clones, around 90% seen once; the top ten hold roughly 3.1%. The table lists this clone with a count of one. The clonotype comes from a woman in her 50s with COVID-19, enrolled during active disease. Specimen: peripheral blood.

DNA of the CDR3: TGTGCCAGCAGTTACTCCCCTCAGTCCTCTGGAAACACCATATATTTT. It specifies CASSYSPQSSGNTIYF. The chain employs TRBV6-6 and TRBJ1-3; unclear D gene. V shed 0 bases and J shed 0 bases, with 9 bases lying between them. The CDR3 is 16 residues long. Germline assignment: CDR1 MNHNY and CDR2 SVGAGI (reference sequence).